The 27 T cell receptor beta chains presented below share a single source sample, sequenced in a study of breast tumors, draining lymph nodes, adjacent tissues (dated by TCRdb to about 2016). Library construction relied on multiplex PCR. TCRdb names Illumina HiSeq 2000 as the instrument used. TCRdb reprocessed the public reads (quality trimming at Q25 with fastp, clone calling with MiXCR) and kept in-frame beta chains. When rows share a CDR3 protein, they turn into one entry using the most common DNA and genes. For this sample there are about 47,000 distinct CDR3 sequences; roughly 23% appear just once. The ten largest clones capture under 9.5% of the sample. The sample consisted of breast tumor tissue. The source is a female donor with breast cancer. Some clones in this sample may be carry-over from other donors' samples.

This clonotype appeared many times. J is TRBJ2-2 and V is TRBV4-1; 8 nucleotides align to TRBD1. With V trimmed by 8 bases and J by 0 bases, 5 bases remained unmatched. The CDR3 spans 15 residues. Germline assignment: CDR1 MGHRA and CDR2 YSYEKL. The CDR3 is CASRLQGANTGELFF. The CDR3, as DNA: TGCGCCAGCCGCTTACAGGGGGCGAACACCGGGGAGCTGTTTTTT.

With regard to this clonotype: A much larger clone lies one base from this, so it may be a read error. The J gene is TRBJ1-4, the V gene TRBV5-1; 7 bases are a match to TRBD1. CDR1 and CDR2 from the germline V gene are SGHRS and YFSETQ. CDR3 size: 15 residues. CDR3 loop: CASSLFGQEDEKLLF. CDR3 bases: TGCGCCAGCAGCTTGTTCGGACAGGAGGATGAAAAACTGCTTTTT.

Ten or more counts support this clonotype. The V call is TRBV10-3, the J call TRBJ2-2, with 7 bases identical to TRBD1. The junction had 13 bases not matched to a gene; V was cut back by 11 bases and J by 7 bases. This CDR3 contains 14 residues. Germline-derived CDR1 and CDR2 are ENHRY and SYGVKD. CDR3 nucleotide sequence: TGTGCCGTCACCGACAGGGAAAGGGTCGGGGAGCTGTTTTTT. It specifies CAVTDRERVGELFF.

This clonotype was observed many times. This chain joins TRBV6-6 and TRBJ1-3; TRBD1 agrees at 8 bases. Germline V lookup: CDR1 MNHNY, CDR2 SVGAGI (reference sequence). J lost 4 bases, V lost 5 bases, and 4 bases had no gene match. This CDR3 is built from 14 residues. The CDR3 here is CASSRQGPGNTIYF. CDR3 nucleotide sequence: TGTGCCAGCAGTCGACAGGGGCCCGGAAACACCATATATTTT.

The rearrangement links TRBV28 to TRBJ2-1; perhaps TRBD2 as D (7 bases). The CDR3 extends over 17 amino acids. Germline CDR1 reads MDHEN; CDR2 reads SYDVKM. Trimming cost V 0 bases and J 6 bases, with 18 bases left between them. CDR3 sequence: CASSLWASRGGFNEQFF. The CDR3 nucleotides are TGTGCCAGCAGTTTATGGGCCTCGAGGGGGGGGTTCAATGAGCAGTTCTTC.

This clonotype occurred many times. V is TRBV7-2 and J is TRBJ2-1, with D maybe TRBD2 (6 bases). There are 13 residues in the CDR3. Germline values: CDR1 SGHTA, CDR2 FQGNSA. Deletions cut 4 bases from V and 7 bases from J, with 11 bases between. CDR3 sequence: CASSSDSGNEQFF. As DNA, the CDR3 is TGTGCCAGCAGCTCAGATAGCGGAAATGAGCAGTTCTTC. Using reference TRBV7-2 and TRBJ2-1 for the parts outside the CDR3, the full variable domain is GAGVSQSPSNKVTEKGKDVELRCDPISGHTALYWYRQSLGQGLEFLIYFQGNSAPDKSGLPSDRFSAERTGGSVSTLTIQRTQQEDSAVYLCASSSDSGNEQFFGPGTRLTVL.

The table lists this clonotype with many counts. CDR3 bases: TGTGCCAGCAGCCTGCTTGCTAGCGGGAGCTACGAGCAGTACTTC. Amino acid sequence: CASSLLASGSYEQYF. The chain couples TRBV7-2 to TRBJ2-7; 10 nucleotides align to TRBD2. Unmatched junction bases numbered 7, after V lost 5 bases and J lost 3 bases. CDR3 size: 15 residues. Germline V lookup: CDR1 SGHTA, CDR2 FQGNSA.

This clonotype showed up just a few times. This sequence joins TRBV5-1 and TRBJ2-5; no firm D call. CDR3 length: 11 amino acids. V was shortened by 1 base and J by 3 bases, with 1 base between the two germline ends. Germline V gene lookup returns CDR1 SGHRS and CDR2 YFSETQ. CDR3 in amino acids: CASSLKETQYF. CDR3 nucleotide sequence: TGCGCCAGCAGCTTGAAAGAGACCCAGTACTTC.

Note on this clonotype: A much larger clone differs from this one at a single base, so this may be a read error. The rearrangement uses TRBV4-2 and TRBJ2-5; D might be TRBD1 or TRBD2, each matching 5 bases. Germline-derived CDR1 and CDR2 are LGHNA and YNFKEQ. This CDR3 has 15 residues. The CDR3 bases are TGTGCCAGCAGCCAAGAGGGACGGCTCGGAGAGACCCGGTACTTC. As protein: CASSQEGRLGETRYF.

This clonotype was seen only a few times. The chain recombines TRBV3-1 with TRBJ2-4; tentative D call: TRBD1 (6 bases). This CDR3 contains 15 residues. Trimming took 2 bases from V and 8 from J, leaving 16 bases between them. From germline, CDR1 is LGHDT and CDR2 YNNKEL (reference sequence). This CDR3 reads CASSQTTGAGDIQYF. CDR3 in DNA: TGTGCCAGCAGCCAAACGACAGGCGCCGGGGACATTCAGTACTTC.

This clonotype has a handful of counts. V and J are TRBV2 and TRBJ2-5, with a weak D call TRBD1 (5 bases). Germline V gives CDR1 SNHLY, CDR2 FYNNEI. Trimming shortened V by 6 bases and J by 2 bases, and 10 bases separated the two germline ends. The CDR3 length is 13 residues. The CDR3 region is CASRAGWQETQYF. The DNA of the CDR3 is TGTGCCAGCAGAGCAGGGTGGCAAGAGACCCAGTACTTC.

The chain is built from TRBV4-1 and TRBJ2-1; D is unclear. V dropped 2 bases and J dropped 10 bases, with 12 bases sitting between them. Germline values: CDR1 MGHRA, CDR2 YSYEKL. The CDR3 sequence is 13 residues long. CDR3 sequence: CASSQPGSEEQFF. DNA for the CDR3: TGCGCCAGCAGCCAACCTGGGTCGGAGGAGCAGTTCTTC.

This clonotype was observed at least ten times. The chain is built from TRBV5-6 and TRBJ2-3; TRBD2 agrees at 8 bases. Germline-derived CDR1 and CDR2 are SGHDT and YYEEEE. V lost 0 bases to trimming and J lost 0 bases; unmatched junction nucleotides: 3. The CDR3 covers 16 residues. In nucleotides, the CDR3 is TGTGCCAGCAGCTTGGATACTAGCGGAAGCACAGATACGCAGTATTTT. This translates into CASSLDTSGSTDTQYF.

This clonotype was seen many times. This chain links TRBV10-3 with TRBJ1-5; D gene ambiguous. Trimming took off 0 bases at V and 4 bases at J, with 4 bases between the two ends. Germline V gene sequence: CDR1 ENHRY, CDR2 SYGVKD. The CDR3 has 13 amino acids. As DNA, the CDR3 is TGTGCCATCAGTGAGTCGGGGAATCAGCCCCAGCATTTT. It encodes CAISESGNQPQHF.

This clonotype came up a few times. The V and J genes are TRBV5-4 and TRBJ2-1; TRBD2 matches 15 bases. J lost 12 bases, V lost 0 bases, and 10 bases had no gene match. The CDR3 totals 17 residues. Germline CDR1 reads SGHNT; CDR2 reads YYREEE (reference sequence). CDR3 region: CASSLGLTGLAGGGQFF. DNA for the CDR3: TGTGCCAGCAGCTTGGGCCTTACGGGACTAGCGGGAGGAGGGCAGTTCTTC.

Concerning this clonotype itself: This may come from a read error, since a much larger clone is one base off. The rearrangement uses TRBV7-3 and TRBJ2-7; D possibly uses TRBD1 or TRBD2 (8 bases each). V lost 5 bases and J lost 5, with 19 bases in between. The germline CDR1 and CDR2 sequences are SGHTA and FQGTGA. The length of the CDR3 is 15 residues. CDR3 loop: CASSMSGGQADEQYF. The CDR3 DNA sequence: TGTGCCAGCAGCATGAGCGGGGGACAGGCCGACGAGCAGTACTTC.

This clonotype was observed at least ten times. The gene calls are TRBV30 and TRBJ2-7; 10 bases fit TRBD2. The V gene end was trimmed by 5 bases and the J gene end by 1 base; junction bases not matched to a gene: 2. There are 13 residues in the CDR3. The germline CDR1 and CDR2 sequences are GTSNPN and SVGIG (reference sequence). CDR3 sequence (DNA): TGTGCCTGGCGGACTAGCGGATCCTACGAGCAGTACTTC. As protein: CAWRTSGSYEQYF.

The rearrangement joins TRBV6-1 to TRBJ2-1; D gene uncertain. The CDR3 runs to 14 residues. V shed 4 bases and J shed 3 bases, with 10 bases lying between them. Germline V lookup: CDR1 MNHNS, CDR2 SASEGT. CDR3 loop: CASSGAAHYNEQFF. The CDR3 nucleotides are TGTGCCAGCAGTGGGGCGGCCCACTACAATGAGCAGTTCTTC.

This clonotype was recorded many times. This chain connects TRBV4-1 to TRBJ2-7; the match to TRBD2 covers 10 bases. CDR1 is MGHRA and CDR2 is YSYEKL in the germline V gene. CDR3 length equals 18 residues. V lost 1 base and J lost 5; bases outside the gene matches: 14. In DNA, the CDR3 is TGCGCCAGCAGCCAAGTCTGGGGACAAGCGGGAGGGCCCCACGAGCAGTACTTC. It encodes CASSQVWGQAGGPHEQYF.

This clonotype was seen many times. J is TRBJ2-7 and V is TRBV10-3; 7 positions match TRBD1. V shed 0 bases, J shed 2 bases, and the junction held 1 base outside the gene matches. The CDR3 runs to 14 residues. The V gene's germline CDR1 is ENHRY and CDR2 SYGVKD. As DNA, the CDR3 is TGTGCCATCAGTGAGTCGGGACAGCCCTACGAGCAGTACTTC. Amino acids: CAISESGQPYEQYF.

The chain recombines TRBV5-1 with TRBJ2-7; 9 bases are shared with TRBD2. V was pared by 4 bases and J by 2 bases, with 7 bases of the junction left unmatched. This CDR3 contains 15 residues. In germline, CDR1 is SGHRS, CDR2 YFSETQ. The CDR3 sequence is CASSLGTSLAYEQYF. CDR3 bases: TGCGCCAGCAGCCTAGGGACTAGCTTAGCCTACGAGCAGTACTTC.

This clonotype has a count of ten or more. The chain couples TRBV7-2 to TRBJ2-7; D might be TRBD1 (5 bases). CDR1 and CDR2 (germline): SGHTA, FQGNSA. This CDR3 is 18 amino acids long. V was trimmed by 5 bases and J by 4 bases, leaving 27 bases between them. The chain's CDR3 is CASSRQTAQSTRGYEQYF. Here the CDR3 DNA reads TGTGCCAGCAGCCGGCAGACAGCCCAATCCACCCGTGGGTACGAGCAGTACTTC.

A remark on this clonotype: A much larger clonotype is one base distant, so this may be a read error. The chain uses TRBV7-9 and TRBJ2-1, with D possibly being TRBD2 (5 bases). This CDR3 is 12 amino acids long. V was trimmed by 4 bases and J by 7 bases, leaving 8 bases between them. The V gene's germline CDR1 is SEHNR and CDR2 FQNEAQ (reference sequence). DNA for the CDR3: TGTGCCAGCAGCTCCCGGGGTAATGAGCAGTTCTTC. Encoded protein: CASSSRGNEQFF.

This clonotype was counted at least ten times. The CDR3 DNA reads TGTGCCAGCAGCTTATATGGTCTAGCGGCTGGTTGGAATGAGCAGTTCTTC. Its protein is CASSLYGLAAGWNEQFF. This rearrangement joins TRBV11-2 to TRBJ2-1; TRBD2 agrees at 7 bases. V was clipped by 2 bases and J by 7 bases; unmatched bases: 14. CDR1 is SGHAT, CDR2 FQNNGV, per germline. This CDR3 has 17 residues.

The DNA for the CDR3 is TGTGCCAGCAGTGAATATGTCAGCTCCAACTATGGCTACACCTTC. Translation gives CASSEYVSSNYGYTF. The chain carries TRBV6-1 and TRBJ1-2, with D hard to call. The V gene lost 2 bases and the J gene lost 2 bases, with 12 bases spanning the gap. Germline-derived CDR1 and CDR2 are MNHNS and SASEGT. CDR3 length: 15 amino acids.

This rearrangement joins TRBV5-4 to TRBJ2-1, with 9 bases lining up with TRBD1. V shed 3 bases and J 9 bases; nucleotides not matched to a gene: 10. The CDR3 runs to 15 residues. CDR1 SGHNT and CDR2 YYREEE come from the germline V gene (reference sequence). The CDR3 reads CASSSRRQGGSEQFF. The DNA of the CDR3 is TGTGCCAGCAGCTCGAGGAGACAGGGGGGCAGTGAGCAGTTCTTC.

About this clonotype: A much larger clone differs by one base, so this may be a read error. Given the absence of the conserved phenylalanine or tryptophan at the CDR3 end, a read error is likely. The chain couples TRBV2 to TRBJ2-3, with D unresolved. This CDR3 has 13 amino acids. Germline CDR1 and CDR2: SNHLY and FYNNEI. Between the trimmed V and J ends, which lost 1 base and 5 bases, there was a span of 7 bases. CDR3 coding DNA: TGTGCCAGCAGTGAAGATTGGGGAGATACGCAGTATCTT. Amino acids: CASSEDWGDTQYL.